This entry lists 18 T cell receptor beta chains sequenced from one sample in a study of T cells in Graves' hyperthyroidism and ophthalmopathy. Amplification of TCR beta CDR3 regions used RNA as the template. First-round RT-PCR of the TCR CDR3 relied on the HTBI primer set. TCRdb re-called the multiplex PCR reads with MiXCR, one entry per CDR3 protein. This table has about half a million distinct CDR3 sequences, less than 25% appearing once. Sequencing was carried out using blood. These receptors were collected from a woman in her twenties or thirties with Graves' ophthalmopathy.

This clonotype came up many times. The gene calls are TRBV6-1 and TRBJ1-1; the match to TRBD1 covers 7 bases. CDR1 is MNHNS and CDR2 is SASEGT in the germline V gene. V lost 6 bases to trimming and J lost 0 bases; unmatched junction nucleotides: 7. The CDR3 has 15 amino acids. The CDR3 region has the DNA TGTGCCAGCAGGATGACAGGGCGTATGAACACTGAAGCTTTCTTT. Residues: CASRMTGRMNTEAFF.

This clonotype has a handful of counts. This chain connects TRBV6-1 to TRBJ1-1, with a weak D call TRBD1 (6 bases). From germline, CDR1 is MNHNS and CDR2 SASEGT. CDR3 length: 13 amino acids. The CDR3 DNA reads as TGTACCATCAGTGGACAGTTAGGGCCTGAAGCTTTCTTT. It specifies CTISGQLGPEAFF.

This clonotype was found many times. V gene TRBV7-2 combines with J gene TRBJ1-2, with TRBD1 as a possible D gene (6 bases). Germline CDR1 is SGHTA and CDR2 is FQGNSA. CDR3 length equals 15 residues. V was clipped by 5 bases and J by 5 bases, with 18 bases between them. The CDR3 DNA sequence: TGTGCCAGCAGCCTGAACACCGGGACACATTATGGCTACACCTTC. It specifies CASSLNTGTHYGYTF.

This clonotype appeared many times. V and J are TRBV29-1 and TRBJ1-2; 9 bases are shared with TRBD1. The CDR3 runs 12 residues. V was clipped by 7 bases and J by 5 bases; unmatched bases: 5. Germline V gene data show CDR1 as SQVTM and CDR2 as ANQGSEA. The CDR3 sequence is CSGRDRDYGYTF. The CDR3, as DNA: TGCAGCGGCCGGGACAGGGATTATGGCTACACCTTC.

This clonotype was observed at least ten times. V and J are TRBV11-1 and TRBJ2-7; 7 bases fit TRBD1. Germline lookup yields CDR1 SGHAT and CDR2 FQDESV (reference sequence). This CDR3 has 16 amino acids. J gave up 2 bases and V 5 bases, and 12 bases lay outside the gene matches. CDR3 nucleotides: TGTGCCAGCAGCCCTATACAGGGGCCCGGAACCTACGAGCAGTACTTC. This codes for CASSPIQGPGTYEQYF. Together with reference TRBV11-1 and TRBJ2-7, the CDR3 gives the full variable domain: EAEVAQSPRYKITEKSQAVAFWCDPISGHATLYWYRQILGQGPELLVQFQDESVVDDSQLPKDRFSAERLKGVDSTLKIQPAELGDSAMYLCASSPIQGPGTYEQYFGPGTRLTVT.

The rearrangement uses TRBV28 and TRBJ1-2, with D maybe TRBD1 (5 bases). Trimming took 2 bases from V and 7 from J, leaving 11 bases between them. The CDR3 contains 13 residues. Germline CDR1 MDHEN, CDR2 SYDVKM. CDR3 in DNA: TGTGCCAGCAGTTTACGGGCAGGGCCTGGCTACACCTTC. This codes for CASSLRAGPGYTF.

In the case of this clonotype: A junction boundary mismatches the germline segment, possibly from a read error. The rearrangement links TRBV6-1 to TRBJ2-4; 8 positions match TRBD1. This CDR3 has 13 residues. Per germline, CDR1 MNHNS and CDR2 SASEGT. DNA for the CDR3: TGTGCCAGCAGTCTGACAGGGGTGAACATTAAGTACTTC. It is translated as CASSLTGVNIKYF.

This clonotype has a count of ten or more. The gene calls are TRBV7-9 and TRBJ2-5; D might be TRBD1 (6 bases). This CDR3 is built from 14 residues. V was pared by 2 bases and J by 4 bases, with 11 bases between. Germline assignment: CDR1 SEHNR and CDR2 FQNEAQ (reference sequence). The CDR3 coding sequence is TGTGCCAGCAGCTTATCACAGGGAAGAGAGACCCAGTACTTC. This translates into CASSLSQGRETQYF.

The table lists this clonotype with a count of one. The chain joins TRBV3-1 to TRBJ2-7, with TRBD1 matching over 7 bases. The CDR3 is 14 residues long. With 4 bases clipped from V and 2 bases from J, the junction kept 5 bases outside the gene matches. Germline-derived CDR1 and CDR2 are LGHDT and YNNKEL (reference sequence). The chain's CDR3 is CASSLGQKTYEQYF. The CDR3 bases are TGTGCCAGCAGCCTGGGACAGAAGACCTACGAGCAGTACTTC.

This clonotype has a handful of counts. The rearrangement joins TRBV19 to TRBJ1-5; TRBD1 matches 10 bases. With V trimmed by 3 bases and J by 4 bases, 6 bases remained unmatched. The CDR3 covers 16 residues. In germline, CDR1 is LNHDA, CDR2 SQIVND (reference sequence). The CDR3 is CASSIRTGGRNQPQHF. The CDR3 nucleotides read TGTGCCAGTAGTATTAGGACAGGGGGTCGAAATCAGCCCCAGCATTTT.

In this sample, this clonotype turned up a few times. The chain has TRBV11-3 and TRBJ2-7; no firm D call. The V gene's germline CDR1 is SGHNT and CDR2 YENEEA. CDR3 size: 13 residues. Deletions cut 1 base from V and 6 bases from J, with 10 bases between. The CDR3, as DNA: TGTGCCAGCAGCTTAGCTTGGGGTTCCGAGCAGTACTTC. Its translation: CASSLAWGSEQYF.

In this sample, this clonotype turned up many times. V is TRBV12-5 and J is TRBJ1-2; 9 bases line up with TRBD1. This CDR3 spans 14 amino acids. Germline V lookup: CDR1 LGHNT, CDR2 FRNRAP. The trim removed 5 bases at V and 4 bases at J, leaving 5 bases unmatched. CDR3 bases: TGTGCTAGTGGTCCCGGACAGGGGTTCTATGGCTACACCTTC. Amino acid sequence: CASGPGQGFYGYTF.

This clonotype was found many times. The chain recombines TRBV19 with TRBJ1-5; no reliable D call. Germline CDR1 is LNHDA and CDR2 is SQIVND (reference sequence). The V and J ends lost 3 bases and 3 bases respectively, with 9 bases between them. The CDR3 extends over 14 amino acids. The CDR3 region has the DNA TGTGCCAGTAGTATCGTGGCCTACAATCAGCCCCAGCATTTT. This gives the protein CASSIVAYNQPQHF.

The chain links TRBV3-1 to TRBJ2-4, with TRBD2 matching 7 bases. Germline V gene lookup returns CDR1 LGHDT and CDR2 YNNKEL (reference sequence). The V segment lost 4 bases and the J segment 0 bases; nucleotides outside the gene matches: 9. The CDR3 sequence is 17 residues long. CDR3 in amino acids: CASSPDRGGRAKNIQYF. The CDR3 DNA follows: TGTGCCAGCAGCCCCGACCGGGGAGGGAGAGCCAAAAACATTCAGTACTTC.

This clonotype was counted many times. The V gene is TRBV20-1, the J gene TRBJ2-5; unclear D gene. Germline loops: CDR1 DFQATT, CDR2 SNEGSKA (reference sequence). The CDR3 runs to 15 residues. Trimming removed 4 bases at V and 5 bases at J, with 20 bases between. The CDR3 loop is CSATPSRTAPETQYF. The CDR3 bases are TGCAGTGCTACCCCGTCCCGGACCGCGCCCGAGACCCAGTACTTC.

About this clonotype itself: A much more abundant neighbour one base away suggests this may be a read error. This chain connects TRBV4-1 to TRBJ1-2; D gene unclear. From germline, CDR1 is MGHRA and CDR2 YSYEKL. The CDR3 sequence is 14 residues long. CDR3 DNA: TGCGCCAGCAGCCAAGGAAGGCTAAACTATGGCTACAGCTTC. Its translation: CASSQGRLNYGYSF.

The gene calls are TRBV3-1 and TRBJ1-1, with TRBD1 as a possible D gene (6 bases). Germline loops: CDR1 LGHDT, CDR2 YNNKEL (reference sequence). The CDR3 has 15 residues. Between the trimmed V and J ends, which lost 4 bases and 4 bases, there was a span of 16 bases. CDR3 sequence: CASSLGQGWPTEAFF. Written as DNA, the CDR3 is TGTGCCAGCAGCCTCGGTCAGGGGTGGCCCACTGAAGCTTTCTTT.

The chain recombines TRBV6-1 with TRBJ1-2, with TRBD1 identical over 7 bases. Unmatched junction bases numbered 13, after V lost 10 bases and J lost 8 bases. The germline gives CDR1 MNHNS, CDR2 SASEGT. This CDR3 spans 13 amino acids. CDR3 residues: CATLAEGAGGYTF. The CDR3 nucleotides are TGTGCCACCCTAGCCGAGGGGGCTGGCGGCTACACCTTC.